The sequence of this T cell receptor beta chain was determined in a study of regulatory T cells in long-lasting Graves disease. Time point meaning: persistent/refractory GD, antithyroid drugs over 5 years with positive TRAb. From PBMCs, RNA was extracted and then used to make the TCR library. Trimming cost V 4 bases and J 3 bases; bases outside gene matches: 7. CDR3 length: 15 residues. CDR1 ENHRY and CDR2 SYGVKD come from the germline V gene. Arm-PCR of CDR3 regions and iRepertoire HTBI primers were used to build TCR beta libraries. MiXCR was run by TCRdb on the multiplex PCR reads, yielding one entry per CDR3 protein. Of more than 650,000 distinct CDR3 sequences listed, 25% to 30% are singletons.

The receptor's source is a female donor with Graves disease. The source material was peripheral blood mononuclear cells (PBMCs), sampled when the disease was refractory, from a patient treated with antithyroid drugs. The chain couples TRBV10-3 to TRBJ1-1; 8 nucleotides match TRBD1. The CDR3 sequence is CAISGQGARYTEAFF. The CDR3 nucleotides read TGTGCCATCAGTGGTCAGGGGGCGAGGTACACTGAAGCTTTCTTT.